In its sample, the clone carrying this T cell receptor (beta chain) was seen many times. TCRdb reprocessed the 5' RACE reads with MiXCR, giving one entry per CDR3 protein. The sample yields roughly 30,000 distinct CDR3 sequences, about 7% seen once. The data stem from a study of neurological immune-mediated disorders. 2 million unsorted PBMCs were stored in RNAlater at -80 °C before RNA extraction. The CDR3 runs to 12 residues. Germline CDR1 is DFQATT and CDR2 is SNEGSKA (reference sequence). V was pared by 0 bases and J by 4 bases, with 6 bases between. Material for sequencing was PBMCs. This receptor was taken from a woman aged 45-59 years in good health. The chain recombines TRBV20-1 with TRBJ1-1, with unresolved D. The CDR3 DNA is TGCAGTGCTAGAGATCGGGCCACTGAAGCTTTCTTT. Translating it yields CSARDRATEAFF.